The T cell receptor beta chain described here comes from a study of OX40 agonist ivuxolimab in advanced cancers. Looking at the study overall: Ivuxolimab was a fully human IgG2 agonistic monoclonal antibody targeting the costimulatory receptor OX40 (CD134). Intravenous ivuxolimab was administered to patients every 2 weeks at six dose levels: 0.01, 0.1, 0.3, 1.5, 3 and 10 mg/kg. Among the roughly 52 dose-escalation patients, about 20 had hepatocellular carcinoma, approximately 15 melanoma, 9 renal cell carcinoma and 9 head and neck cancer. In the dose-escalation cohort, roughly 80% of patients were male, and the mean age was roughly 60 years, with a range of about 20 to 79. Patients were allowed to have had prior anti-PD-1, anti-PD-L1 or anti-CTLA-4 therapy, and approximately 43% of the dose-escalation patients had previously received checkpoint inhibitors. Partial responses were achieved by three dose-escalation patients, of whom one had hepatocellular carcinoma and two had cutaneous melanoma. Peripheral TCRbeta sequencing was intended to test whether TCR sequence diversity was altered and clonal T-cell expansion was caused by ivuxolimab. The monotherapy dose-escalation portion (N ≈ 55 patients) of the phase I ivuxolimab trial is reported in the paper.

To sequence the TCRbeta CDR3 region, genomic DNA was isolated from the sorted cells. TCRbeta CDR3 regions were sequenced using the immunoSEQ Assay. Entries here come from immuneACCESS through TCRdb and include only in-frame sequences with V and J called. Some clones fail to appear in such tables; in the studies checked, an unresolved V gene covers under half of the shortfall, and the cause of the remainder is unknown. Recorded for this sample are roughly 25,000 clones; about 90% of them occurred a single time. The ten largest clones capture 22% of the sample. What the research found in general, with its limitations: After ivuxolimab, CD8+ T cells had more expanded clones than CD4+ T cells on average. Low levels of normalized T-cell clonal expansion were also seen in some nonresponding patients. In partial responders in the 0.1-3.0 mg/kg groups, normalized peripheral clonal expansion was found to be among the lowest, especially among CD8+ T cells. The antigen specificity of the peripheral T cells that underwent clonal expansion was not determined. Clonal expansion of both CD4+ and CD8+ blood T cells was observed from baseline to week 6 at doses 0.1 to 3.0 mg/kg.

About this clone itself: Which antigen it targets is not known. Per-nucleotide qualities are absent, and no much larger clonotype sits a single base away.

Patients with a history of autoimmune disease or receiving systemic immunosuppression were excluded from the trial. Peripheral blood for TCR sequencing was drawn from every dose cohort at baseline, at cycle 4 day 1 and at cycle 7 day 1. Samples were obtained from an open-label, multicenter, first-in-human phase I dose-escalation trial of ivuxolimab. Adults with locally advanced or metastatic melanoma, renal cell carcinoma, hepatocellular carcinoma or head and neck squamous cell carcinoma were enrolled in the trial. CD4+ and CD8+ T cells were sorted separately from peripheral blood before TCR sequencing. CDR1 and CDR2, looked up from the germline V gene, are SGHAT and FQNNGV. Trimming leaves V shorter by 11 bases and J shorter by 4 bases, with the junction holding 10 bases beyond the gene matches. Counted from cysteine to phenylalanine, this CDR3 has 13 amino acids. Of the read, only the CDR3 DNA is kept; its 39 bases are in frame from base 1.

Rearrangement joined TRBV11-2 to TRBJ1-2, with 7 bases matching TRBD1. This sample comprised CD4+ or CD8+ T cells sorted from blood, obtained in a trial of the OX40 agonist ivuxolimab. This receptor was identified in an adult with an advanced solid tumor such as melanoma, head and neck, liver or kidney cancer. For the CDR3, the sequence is CAQGVVGSYGYTF. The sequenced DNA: TGTGCCCAGGGGGTGGTAGGGTCCTATGGCTACACCTTC.